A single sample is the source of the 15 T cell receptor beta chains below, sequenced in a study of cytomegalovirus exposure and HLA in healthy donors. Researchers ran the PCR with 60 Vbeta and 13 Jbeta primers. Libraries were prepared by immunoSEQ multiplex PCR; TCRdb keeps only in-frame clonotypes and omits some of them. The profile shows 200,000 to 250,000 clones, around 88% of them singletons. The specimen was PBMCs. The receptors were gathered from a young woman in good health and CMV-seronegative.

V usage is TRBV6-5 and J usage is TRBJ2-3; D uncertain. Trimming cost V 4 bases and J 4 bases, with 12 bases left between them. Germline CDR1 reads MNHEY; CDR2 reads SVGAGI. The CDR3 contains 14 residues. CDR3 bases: TGTGCCAGCAGTTCCCGGTCCCTGCCAGATACGCAGTATTTT. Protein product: CASSSRSLPDTQYF.

The CDR3 DNA reads as TGTGCCAGCAGCGCACAGAGCCGGGACTACAATGAGCAGTTCTTC. As protein: CASSAQSRDYNEQFF. The chain links TRBV7-9 to TRBJ2-1; possibly TRBD2 for D (5 bases). CDR3 length: 15 residues. With 5 bases removed from V and 3 bases from J, the gap between germline ends came to 14 bases. Looked up from germline, CDR1 is SEHNR and CDR2 is FQNEAQ (reference sequence).

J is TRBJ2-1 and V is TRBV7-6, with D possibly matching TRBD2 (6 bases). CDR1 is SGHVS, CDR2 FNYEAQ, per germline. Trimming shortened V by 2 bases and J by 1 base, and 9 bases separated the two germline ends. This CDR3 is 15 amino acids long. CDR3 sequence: CASSLIADSYNEQFF. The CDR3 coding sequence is TGTGCCAGCAGCTTAATAGCGGATTCCTACAATGAGCAGTTCTTC.

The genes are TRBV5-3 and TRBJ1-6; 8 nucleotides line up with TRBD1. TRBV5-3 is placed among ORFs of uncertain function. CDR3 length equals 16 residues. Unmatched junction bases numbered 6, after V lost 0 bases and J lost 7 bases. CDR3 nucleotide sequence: TGTGCCAGAAGCTTGGACAGGGGGACGGGAAATTCACCCCTCCACTTT. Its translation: CARSLDRGTGNSPLHF.

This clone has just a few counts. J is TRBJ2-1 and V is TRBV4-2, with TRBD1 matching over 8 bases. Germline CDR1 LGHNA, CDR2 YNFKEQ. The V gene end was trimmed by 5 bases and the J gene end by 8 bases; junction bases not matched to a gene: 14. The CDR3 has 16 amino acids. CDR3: CASSETAGGGIDEQFF. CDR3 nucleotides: TGTGCCAGCAGCGAAACAGCAGGGGGCGGTATCGATGAGCAGTTCTTC.

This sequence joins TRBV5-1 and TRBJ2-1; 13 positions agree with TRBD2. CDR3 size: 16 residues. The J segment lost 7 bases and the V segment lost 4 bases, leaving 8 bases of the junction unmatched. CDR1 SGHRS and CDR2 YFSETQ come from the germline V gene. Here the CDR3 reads CASSPGGLAGRNEQFF. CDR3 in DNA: TGCGCCAGCAGCCCGGGGGGACTAGCGGGAAGGAATGAGCAGTTCTTC.

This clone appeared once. DNA of the CDR3: TGTGCCAGTAACCCGACCCGGGACAGGGTTTACACTGAAGCTTTCTTT. Translating it yields CASNPTRDRVYTEAFF. This chain uses TRBV19 with TRBJ1-1; 9 nucleotides match TRBD1. J lost 3 bases, V lost 7 bases, and 12 bases had no gene match. From germline, CDR1 is LNHDA and CDR2 SQIVND (reference sequence). There are 16 residues in the CDR3.

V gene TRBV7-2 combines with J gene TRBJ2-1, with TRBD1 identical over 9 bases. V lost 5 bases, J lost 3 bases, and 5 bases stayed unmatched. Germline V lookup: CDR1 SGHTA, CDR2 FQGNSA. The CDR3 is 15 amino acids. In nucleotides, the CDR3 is TGTGCCAGCAGCCTACAGGGGGCCGACTACAATGAGCAGTTCTTC. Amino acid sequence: CASSLQGADYNEQFF.

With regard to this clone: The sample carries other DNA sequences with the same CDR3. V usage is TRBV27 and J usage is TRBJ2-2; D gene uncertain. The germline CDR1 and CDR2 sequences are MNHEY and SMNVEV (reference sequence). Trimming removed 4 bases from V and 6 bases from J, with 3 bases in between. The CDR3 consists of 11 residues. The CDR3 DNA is TGTGCCAGCAGTTCGTCCGGGGAGCTGTTTTTT. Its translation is CASSSSGELFF.

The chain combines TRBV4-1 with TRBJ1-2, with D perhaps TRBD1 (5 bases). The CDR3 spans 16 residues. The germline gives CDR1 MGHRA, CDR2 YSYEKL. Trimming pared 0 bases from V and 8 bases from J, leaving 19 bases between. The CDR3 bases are TGCGCCAGCAGCCAAGACCCGACAAGACAGAGGTGGGGCTACACCTTC. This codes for CASSQDPTRQRWGYTF.

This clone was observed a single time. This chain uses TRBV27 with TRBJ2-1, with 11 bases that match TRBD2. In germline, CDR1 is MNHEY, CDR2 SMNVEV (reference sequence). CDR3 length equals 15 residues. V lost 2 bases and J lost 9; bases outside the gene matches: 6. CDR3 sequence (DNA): TGTGCCAGCAGTTTAAGTAGCGGGGGGGCCACTGAGCAGTTCTTC. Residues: CASSLSSGGATEQFF.

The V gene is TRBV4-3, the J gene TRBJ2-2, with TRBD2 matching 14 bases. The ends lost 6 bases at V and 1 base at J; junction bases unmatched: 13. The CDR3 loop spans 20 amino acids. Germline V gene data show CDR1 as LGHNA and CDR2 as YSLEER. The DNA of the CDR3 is TGCGCCAGCAGTAAACAATACCCCGGGACTAGCGGGGGGAACACCGGGGAGCTGTTTTTT. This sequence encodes CASSKQYPGTSGGNTGELFF.

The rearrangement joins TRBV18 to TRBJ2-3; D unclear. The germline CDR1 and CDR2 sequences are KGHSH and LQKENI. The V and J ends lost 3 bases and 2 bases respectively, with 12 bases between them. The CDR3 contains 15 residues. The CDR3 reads CASSPTFGHTDTQYF. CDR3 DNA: TGTGCCAGCTCACCTACGTTCGGTCACACAGATACGCAGTATTTT.

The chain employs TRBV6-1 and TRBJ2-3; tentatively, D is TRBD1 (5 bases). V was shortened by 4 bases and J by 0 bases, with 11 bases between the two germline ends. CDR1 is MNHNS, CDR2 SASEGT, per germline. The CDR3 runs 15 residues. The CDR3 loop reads CASSVWGASTDTQYF. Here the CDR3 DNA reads TGTGCCAGCAGTGTTTGGGGCGCAAGCACAGATACGCAGTATTTT.

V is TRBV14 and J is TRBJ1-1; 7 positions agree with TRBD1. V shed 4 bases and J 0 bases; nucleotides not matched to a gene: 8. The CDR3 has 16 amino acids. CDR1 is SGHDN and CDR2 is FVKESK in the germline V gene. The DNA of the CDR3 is TGTGCCAGCAGCCCATGGACAGGACAATTGAACACTGAAGCTTTCTTT. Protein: CASSPWTGQLNTEAFF.